This T cell receptor beta chain is from a study of technical replicates of blood from a few donors. This CDR3 spans 14 amino acids. V shed 5 bases and J shed 3 bases, with 10 bases lying between them. The germline V gene encodes CDR1 SEHNR and CDR2 FQNEAQ (reference sequence). Profiled with immunoSEQ multiplex PCR; TCRdb holds only in-frame clones, not every one. In the table there are 65,000 to 85,000 clones, 80% to 95% of which are singletons. V gene TRBV7-9 combines with J gene TRBJ2-2; D unresolved. Material: T cells isolated from PBMCs. The clonotype originates from a human donor in good health. The CDR3 reads CASSRPSDTGELFF. The CDR3 DNA follows: TGTGCCAGCAGCCGGCCCAGCGACACCGGGGAGCTGTTTTTT.